This T cell receptor beta chain was recovered during a study of vaccination and CD4 T cells after COVID-19 (dated by TCRdb to between 2020 and 2023). In terms of the full investigation: Convalescent patients had a positive SARS-CoV-2 result on nasal swab PCR, and of these patients, several had mild disease and one had severe disease. In 10 COVID-19 convalescent patients and several infection-naive healthy vaccine recipients, the spike-specific CD4+ TCR repertoire before mRNA vaccination was compared with the repertoire after mRNA vaccination. Post-COVID blood samples from convalescent patients were collected a median of around 110 days after diagnosis, with a range of roughly 30 to 161 days. Culture stimuli were overlapping spike peptide pools from SARS-CoV-2 and from the common cold coronaviruses HCoV-NL63, HCoV-OC43 and HCoV-229E. Two doses of either the Pfizer-BioNTech BNT162b2 vaccine (n=8) or the Moderna mRNA-1273 vaccine (n=2) were administered to participants. Post-vaccine blood samples were obtained a median of approximately 74 days after the second vaccine dose, with a range of roughly 13 to 250 days. The convalescent cohort included six males and four females, with two Hispanic individuals, seven Caucasians, two Asians and one multiracial person. Control cultures used a CEFX viral epitope pool as positive control, an HIV-1 Nef peptide pool as negative control, or no peptide. General study outcomes and caveats: An increase in the median number of SARS-CoV-2-reactive clonotypes from more than 20 after infection to roughly 39 after vaccination was observed, but the change was not found to be significant. Of the vaccine-specific clones in convalescent patients, 304 of 307, or nearly all, reacted only to SARS-CoV-2 spike and did not cross-react with common cold coronaviruses. Among convalescent patients, a median 86.3% of the SARS-CoV-2-reactive clones seen after vaccination appeared only after vaccination, which suggests priming specific to the vaccine. Only a relatively small number of convalescent patients were included in the study, and early timepoints following natural infection were not analyzed.

The library was generated by PCR. DNA from cultured CD4+ T cells underwent TCR sequencing with the Oncomine TCR Beta short-read assay at the Johns Hopkins FTIC core. The QIAamp micro DNA kit was used to extract genomic DNA from the cultured CD4+ T cells. Oncomine TCR Beta libraries from cultured CD4+ T cells were pooled using unique dual indexes and sequenced on an Illumina iSeq 100. Processing in the source paper ran as follows. Non-productive sequences were removed, and CDR3s not starting with C, not ending with F or W, or shorter than 7 amino acids were discarded. The MANAFEST web application identified antigen-specific clonotypes by comparing peptide-stimulated wells against reference wells and other culture wells. For a clone to be called positive, the clone needed an FDR below 0.05, an odds ratio above 5, and a productive frequency above 0.1% in at least two of three replicate wells. A clonotype counted as cross-reactive if it showed significant expansion both in the SARS-CoV-2 spike wells and in at least one common cold coronavirus spike condition. CDR3 homology was assessed with Levenshtein distances (stringdist) and unrooted phylogenetic trees (ape) in R version 3.6.1. The raw public data were reprocessed by TCRdb itself: fastp quality trimming at Q25, MiXCR clonotype calling, in-frame beta chains only. Duplicate CDR3 protein sequences are folded into a single record with the most common DNA and genes. The V and J calls here are based on TCRdb, not the publication. The sample includes roughly 15,000 distinct CDR3 sequences, with around 45% observed a single time. The ten biggest clones cover roughly 15% of the sample.

Explained via the paper, the treatment or condition label denotes: roughly 10-day PBMC culture with coronavirus spike peptide pools or control peptides (ViraFEST assay). The ViraFEST assay was used in the study, in which antigen-specific T cells were expanded with peptide pools and expanded clonotypes were subsequently identified by TCR sequencing. The convalescent patients' positive SARS-CoV-2 PCR tests were from March to December 2020, which was before the Alpha, Beta and Delta variants emerged in the United States. Each well held millions of PBMCs cultured in IMDM containing roughly 5.4% human AB serum and approximately 9.8 IU/ml IL-2, with about 9.1 ug/ml peptide pools added. On days 3 and 7, half of the culture medium was replaced with fresh IL-2-containing medium. After less than twelve days of culture, CD4+ T cells were isolated by negative selection with the EasySep CD4+ T cell isolation kit. PBMCs were separated from whole blood using Ficoll-Paque Plus gradient centrifugation and then either used fresh or cryopreserved at -140C. Each culture condition was generally run in triplicate wells.

There are a few counts of this clonotype. Its antigen is unknown. The input lacks base qualities; no much larger clone sits a single base away. The source of this sequence is a human donor who had recovered from COVID-19. Specimen: CD4+ T cells from blood, cultured in vitro.

The sequenced DNA: TGTGCCAGCACCTCTCCCCGGGACAGGGGCCACACTGAAGCTTTCTTT. Its translation is CASTSPRDRGHTEAFF. The rearrangement joined TRBV7-2 to TRBJ1-1, with 10 bases matching TRBD1. The CDR3 numbers 16 residues from cysteine through phenylalanine. Just CDR3 DNA is preserved here, 48 bases in frame from base 1. The junction shows trimming of 7 bases on V and 3 bases on J, and the gene matches do not reach 11 bases of it. CDR1 is given as SGHTA and CDR2 as FQGNSA, both from the germline V gene.